The next 13 T cell receptor beta chains were all read from a single sample in a study of shared clonotypes between healthy human individuals. The protocol was immunoSEQ multiplex PCR, while the TCRdb copy is restricted to in-frame clones and leaves out a portion. This sample has 600,000 or so clones, with roughly 95% found just once. Terminally differentiated effector memory CD45RA+ cells were excluded from the naive CD8 cells, which were CD45RO-negative and positively selected for CCR7. Material: naive CD8+ T cells sorted from blood. Receptors were obtained from a woman under 40 in good health.

With regard to this clone: The identical CDR3 is also encoded by other nucleotide sequences in the sample. The rearrangement joins TRBV6-1 to TRBJ2-7; no firm D call. Germline lookup yields CDR1 MNHNS and CDR2 SASEGT. V dropped 3 bases and J dropped 3 bases, with 9 bases sitting between them. The CDR3 contains 13 residues. The CDR3 nucleotides are TGTGCCAGCAGTGAGGCTGGCAGCTACGAGCAGTACTTC. The encoded protein is CASSEAGSYEQYF.

V gene TRBV27 combines with J gene TRBJ2-7; 9 bases agree with TRBD2. The CDR3 length is 16 residues. J lost 5 bases, V lost 3 bases, and 11 bases had no gene match. Germline V CDR1 and CDR2: MNHEY, SMNVEV (reference sequence). The CDR3 reads CASSFGQGTSRHEQYF. The CDR3 nucleotides are TGTGCCAGCAGTTTCGGGCAAGGGACTAGCCGCCACGAGCAGTACTTC.

The chain employs TRBV7-3 and TRBJ1-2; 8 bases fit TRBD1. The trim removed 5 bases at V and 6 bases at J, leaving 14 bases unmatched. The CDR3 loop spans 16 amino acids. The germline V gene encodes CDR1 SGHTA and CDR2 FQGTGA. The CDR3 region is CASSPQGGQGGHGYTF. The CDR3 bases are TGTGCCAGCAGCCCCCAAGGCGGACAGGGCGGTCATGGCTACACCTTC.

This rearrangement joins TRBV9 to TRBJ2-6; 12 nucleotides align to TRBD2. Germline assignment: CDR1 SGDLS and CDR2 YYNGEE. With V trimmed by 2 bases and J by 1 base, 4 bases remained unmatched. The CDR3 sequence is 18 residues long. The DNA for the CDR3 is TGTGCCAGCAGCGTGCTAGCGGGAGGGCTTTCTGGGGCCAACGTCCTGACTTTC. This gives the protein CASSVLAGGLSGANVLTF.

J is TRBJ2-7 and V is TRBV5-6, with D possibly called TRBD1 or TRBD2 (5 bases each). The CDR3 totals 14 residues. Trimming stripped 6 bases from V and 2 bases from J, with 15 bases between. Germline CDR1 SGHDT, CDR2 YYEEEE. CDR3 nucleotide sequence: TGTGCCAGCACCCCCGGCCGAGGGGCCTACGAGCAGTACTTC. Translating gives CASTPGRGAYEQYF.

This clone is a singleton in its sample. The V gene is TRBV27, the J gene TRBJ2-7; the D gene could be TRBD1 or TRBD2 (5 bases each). The length of the CDR3 is 13 residues. From germline, CDR1 is MNHEY and CDR2 SMNVEV (reference sequence). V was pared by 2 bases and J by 3 bases, with 8 bases between. The CDR3 bases are TGTGCCAGCAGTTTAGACAGCGGCTACGAGCAGTACTTC. Translating gives CASSLDSGYEQYF.

The V gene is TRBV27, the J gene TRBJ2-1; D is perhaps TRBD2 (6 bases). V was cut by 0 bases and J by 8 bases, with 11 bases left in between. The CDR3 length is 14 residues. Germline values: CDR1 MNHEY, CDR2 SMNVEV (reference sequence). As DNA, the CDR3 is TGTGCCAGCAGTTTATCGGGCAGGGACTATGAGCAGTTCTTC. Protein sequence: CASSLSGRDYEQFF.

This chain links TRBV7-2 with TRBJ2-6; TRBD1 matches 9 bases. Germline V gene data show CDR1 as SGHTA and CDR2 as FQGNSA. V gave up 1 base and J gave up 0 bases; unmatched junction bases: 4. There are 18 residues in the CDR3. The CDR3 DNA follows: TGTGCCAGCAGCTTAGGGACAGGGGTTACCTCTGGGGCCAACGTCCTGACTTTC. Translated, it gives CASSLGTGVTSGANVLTF.

V gene TRBV7-2 combines with J gene TRBJ2-1; tentative D call: TRBD2 (6 bases). The CDR3 runs to 16 residues. From germline, CDR1 is SGHTA and CDR2 FQGNSA. Trimming left V 0 bases short and J 7 bases short, with 16 bases between. Here the CDR3 reads CASSLARDSGRNEQFF. CDR3 DNA sequence: TGTGCCAGCAGCTTAGCGCGTGATAGCGGCAGAAATGAGCAGTTCTTC.

This chain uses TRBV9 with TRBJ2-2, with 14 nucleotides matching TRBD2. J lost 5 bases, V lost 0 bases, and 9 bases had no gene match. The CDR3 has 19 residues. CDR1 and CDR2 from the germline V gene are SGDLS and YYNGEE. The CDR3 sequence is CASSVEGLAGALGTGELFF. The CDR3 DNA reads as TGTGCCAGCAGCGTAGAGGGACTAGCGGGAGCATTAGGTACCGGGGAGCTGTTTTTT. Filled out from reference TRBV9 and TRBJ2-2, the complete variable domain reads DSGVTQTPKHLITATGQRVTLRCSPRSGDLSVYWYQQSLDQGLQFLIQYYNGEERAKGNILERFSAQQFPDLHSELNLSSLELGDSALYFCASSVEGLAGALGTGELFFGEGSRLTVL.

The J gene is TRBJ2-7, the V gene TRBV6-6, with D perhaps assigned TRBD1 or TRBD2 (5 bases each). Germline lookup yields CDR1 MNHNY and CDR2 SVGAGI (reference sequence). The CDR3 is 15 residues long. V was pared by 2 bases and J by 2 bases, with 13 bases between. The chain's CDR3 is CASSYEGGGTYEQYF. The CDR3 nucleotides are TGTGCCAGCAGTTACGAGGGTGGGGGAACCTACGAGCAGTACTTC.

This chain joins TRBV28 and TRBJ1-1; D is uncertain. The CDR3 is 10 residues long. Germline V CDR1 and CDR2: MDHEN, SYDVKM. Between the trimmed V and J ends, which lost 3 bases and 7 bases, there was a span of 3 bases. For the CDR3, the DNA is TGTGCCAGCAGTTTGGGTGAAGCTTTCTTT. The encoded protein is CASSLGEAFF.

The V and J genes are TRBV5-4 and TRBJ2-1; 7 bases map to TRBD2. V lost 3 bases, J lost 10 bases, and 13 bases stayed unmatched. From germline, CDR1 is SGHNT and CDR2 YYREEE (reference sequence). The CDR3 covers 15 residues. The CDR3 nucleotides are TGTGCCAGCAGCTCATTCCCCCCTACTAGCGTAGAGCAGTTCTTC. It is translated as CASSSFPPTSVEQFF.